Below are 15 T cell receptor beta chains sequenced from a single sample in a study of CD8 T cell repertoires and HIV-1 epitope variants. These receptors have no identified antigens. Repertoires were generated with immunoSEQ multiplex PCR, while TCRdb's copy carries only in-frame clones and drops some. Counted here are some 5,100 clones, 65% to 75% occurring once; the ten biggest clones make up 40%. The sequenced material came from cultured CD8+ T cells derived from PBMCs. All receptors come from a male donor with HIV.

The V and J genes are TRBV6-1 and TRBJ2-3; D unclear. The CDR3 is 15 amino acids. From germline, CDR1 is MNHNS and CDR2 SASEGT. The V and J ends lost 0 bases and 1 base respectively, with 8 bases between them. The CDR3 nucleotides are TGTGCCAGCAGTGAAGCAAGGGTAGGCACAGATACGCAGTATTTT. Amino acid sequence: CASSEARVGTDTQYF.

This chain links TRBV6-5 with TRBJ2-7; D is unclear. Between the trimmed V and J ends, which lost 0 bases and 3 bases, there was a span of 6 bases. The CDR3 spans 13 residues. The germline gives CDR1 MNHEY, CDR2 SVGAGI. CDR3 in amino acids: CASSYSILYEQYF. The CDR3 bases are TGTGCCAGCAGTTACTCGATCCTCTACGAGCAGTACTTC.

CDR3 bases: TGTGCCAGCAGAGCAACAGGTAGCAATCAGCCCCAGCATTTT. This gives the protein CASRATGSNQPQHF. The chain joins TRBV28 to TRBJ1-5; tentatively, D is TRBD1 (5 bases). The V gene lost 6 bases and the J gene lost 0 bases, with 9 bases spanning the gap. The CDR3 is made up of 14 amino acids. Germline CDR1 is MDHEN and CDR2 is SYDVKM.

This clone was counted a few times. The chain carries TRBV7-9 and TRBJ2-7; 7 nucleotides line up with TRBD1. V shed 4 bases and J 0 bases; nucleotides not matched to a gene: 9. The germline CDR1 and CDR2 sequences are SEHNR and FQNEAQ (reference sequence). The CDR3 runs 16 residues. CDR3 in amino acids: CASSSRRTGPSYEQYF. In DNA form, the CDR3 reads TGTGCCAGCAGCTCACGCCGGACAGGTCCCTCCTACGAGCAGTACTTC.

The chain combines TRBV6-6 with TRBJ1-5; tentatively, D is TRBD1 (5 bases). The length of the CDR3 is 15 residues. The germline CDR1 and CDR2 sequences are MNHNY and SVGAGI (reference sequence). Trimming stripped 2 bases from V and 3 bases from J, with 11 bases between. CDR3 amino acids: CASSYGAGYNQPQHF. Here the CDR3 DNA reads TGTGCCAGCAGTTACGGGGCAGGCTACAATCAGCCCCAGCATTTT.

This clone was picked up a small number of times. The genes are TRBV5-1 and TRBJ1-3, with D perhaps TRBD1 (6 bases). The CDR3 runs to 19 residues. V was trimmed by 0 bases and J by 1 base, leaving 20 bases between them. Germline values: CDR1 SGHRS, CDR2 YFSETQ. CDR3 residues: CASSLGGQGQRESGNTIYF. The CDR3 coding sequence is TGCGCCAGCAGCTTGGGGGGACAAGGCCAGAGGGAATCTGGAAACACCATATATTTT.

This clone is labeled large (0.1 to 1%). At one end, the junction sequence differs from germline, possibly due to a read error. The CDR3 here is CASSDPGTGVLGAF. CDR3 DNA sequence: TGTGCCAGCAGCGATCCCGGGACAGGGGTCCTCGGTGCCTTC. This chain joins TRBV5-6 and TRBJ1-2; 10 nucleotides align to TRBD1. CDR1 SGHDT and CDR2 YYEEEE come from the germline V gene. This CDR3 is 14 amino acids long.

DNA for the CDR3: TGTGCCAGCAGCCAAGATCTAAGGGCCGCAGTGAGCCCCTACGAGCAGTACTTC. The encoded protein is CASSQDLRAAVSPYEQYF. This sequence joins TRBV14 and TRBJ2-7; D not resolved. V was trimmed by 0 bases and J by 2 bases, leaving 20 bases between them. CDR3 length equals 18 residues. Germline V lookup: CDR1 SGHDN, CDR2 FVKESK.

The rearrangement joins TRBV19 to TRBJ2-2; the D gene is possibly TRBD1 (5 bases). Per germline, CDR1 LNHDA and CDR2 SQIVND (reference sequence). V was trimmed by 7 bases and J by 7 bases, leaving 16 bases between them. The CDR3 contains 14 residues. CDR3 in amino acids: CASKEGAQGGELFF. CDR3 nucleotide sequence: TGTGCCAGTAAGGAAGGGGCGCAAGGCGGGGAGCTGTTTTTT.

The rearrangement links TRBV9 to TRBJ2-1, with D maybe TRBD1 (5 bases). The CDR3 loop spans 16 amino acids. Germline V lookup: CDR1 SGDLS, CDR2 YYNGEE. V was shortened by 0 bases and J by 0 bases, with 10 bases between the two germline ends. The CDR3 here is CASSVDQGYSYNEQFF. For the CDR3, the DNA is TGTGCCAGCAGCGTAGATCAGGGCTACTCCTACAATGAGCAGTTCTTC.

V is TRBV27 and J is TRBJ2-5; TRBD1 matches at 9 bases. The CDR3 totals 14 residues. V was pared by 5 bases and J by 5 bases, with 6 bases of the junction left unmatched. Germline lookup yields CDR1 MNHEY and CDR2 SMNVEV (reference sequence). CDR3: CASSVTGGSETQYF. CDR3 in DNA: TGTGCCAGCAGTGTAACAGGGGGCTCGGAGACCCAGTACTTC.

The gene calls are TRBV28 and TRBJ1-1, with unresolved D. Germline values: CDR1 MDHEN, CDR2 SYDVKM. The CDR3 is 12 residues long. Between the trimmed V and J ends, which lost 7 bases and 1 base, there was a span of 7 bases. This CDR3 is CASTLGNTEAFF. The CDR3 bases are TGTGCCAGCACATTGGGGAACACTGAAGCTTTCTTT.

The chain is built from TRBV27 and TRBJ2-3; TRBD2 matches at 11 bases. There are 17 residues in the CDR3. In germline, CDR1 is MNHEY, CDR2 SMNVEV (reference sequence). Trimming cost V 5 bases and J 2 bases; bases outside gene matches: 9. The CDR3 reads CASSTQASGRLTDTQYF. CDR3 nucleotides: TGTGCCAGCAGTACCCAGGCTAGCGGGAGGCTCACAGATACGCAGTATTTT.

This clone turned up a few times. CDR3 loop: CASSLGWNTEAFF. CDR3 DNA: TGTGCCAGCAGCCTGGGGTGGAACACTGAAGCTTTCTTT. V gene TRBV14 combines with J gene TRBJ1-1, with unresolved D. The V end lost 4 bases, the J end lost 1 base, and 7 bases lay between the germline ends. From germline, CDR1 is SGHDN and CDR2 FVKESK. The CDR3 covers 13 residues.

Concerning this clone: Distinct nucleotide sequences in the sample also encode this CDR3. The J gene is TRBJ2-5, the V gene TRBV28; D uncertain. Germline assignment: CDR1 MDHEN and CDR2 SYDVKM. This CDR3 is 11 amino acids long. Trimming pared 3 bases from V and 4 bases from J, leaving 3 bases between. For the CDR3, the DNA is TGTGCCAGCAGTTTTCGAGAGACCCAGTACTTC. Translating gives CASSFRETQYF.